This T cell receptor beta chain was retrieved from a study of blood T cell repertoires in COVID-19. In the study overall: Samples of COVID-19 (acute and convalescent) were obtained from the United States, Italy and Spain. From T cells, B-cell-depleted T cells, or PBMCs came the material, which was cDNA or gDNA.

As handled by the study authors: Estimates of nucleated cell counts were drawn from the amplification of reference gene primers. The assay was immunoSEQ multiplex PCR, and TCRdb's table has in-frame clones only and misses some. V, J and clone size reflect that table, while D and trimming were determined from the DNA. The sample consists of about 190,000 clones, 70% to 90% of them appearing once. Trimming stripped 5 bases from V and 0 bases from J, with 5 bases between. The V gene's germline CDR1 is MNHEY and CDR2 SMNVEV (reference sequence). The CDR3 covers 13 residues. This sequence joins TRBV27 and TRBJ1-5, with D hard to call. The origin of this receptor is a man aged 25 to 40 with acute or convalescent COVID-19. The material sequenced was peripheral blood. The CDR3: CASSHYSNQPQHF. DNA of the CDR3: TGTGCCAGCAGTCACTATAGCAATCAGCCCCAGCATTTT.